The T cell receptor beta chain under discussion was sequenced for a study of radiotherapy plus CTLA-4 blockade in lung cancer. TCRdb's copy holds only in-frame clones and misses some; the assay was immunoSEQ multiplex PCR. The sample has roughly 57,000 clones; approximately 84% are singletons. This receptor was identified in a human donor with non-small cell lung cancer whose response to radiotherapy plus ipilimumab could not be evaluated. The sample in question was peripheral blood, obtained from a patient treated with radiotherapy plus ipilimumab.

The CDR3 DNA is TGTGCCAGCAGCTTACTAGTATCCGAGCAGTACTTC. This encodes CASSLLVSEQYF. The chain carries TRBV5-5 and TRBJ2-7; a possible D gene is TRBD2 (5 bases). V lost 2 bases, J lost 6 bases, and 9 bases lay in between. CDR1 SGHKS and CDR2 YYEKEE come from the germline V gene (reference sequence). This CDR3 region has 12 residues.